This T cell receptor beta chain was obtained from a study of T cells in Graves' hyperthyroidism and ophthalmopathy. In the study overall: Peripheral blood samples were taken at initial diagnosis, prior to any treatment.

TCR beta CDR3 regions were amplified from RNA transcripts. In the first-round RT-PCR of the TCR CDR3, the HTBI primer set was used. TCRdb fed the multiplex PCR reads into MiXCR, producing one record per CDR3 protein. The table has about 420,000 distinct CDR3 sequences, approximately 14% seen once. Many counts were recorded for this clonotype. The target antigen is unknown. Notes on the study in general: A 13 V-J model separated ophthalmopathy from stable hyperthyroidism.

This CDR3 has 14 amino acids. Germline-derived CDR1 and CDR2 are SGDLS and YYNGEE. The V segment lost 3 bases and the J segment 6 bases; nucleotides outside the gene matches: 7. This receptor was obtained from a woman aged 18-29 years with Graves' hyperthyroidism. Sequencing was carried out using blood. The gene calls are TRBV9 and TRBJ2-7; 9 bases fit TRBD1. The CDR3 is CASSEDRGFGEQYF. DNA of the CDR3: TGTGCCAGCAGCGAGGACAGGGGTTTTGGCGAGCAGTACTTC.